One T cell receptor (beta chain) is described in this entry. Its antigen target is currently unknown. One end of the junction does not line up with germline, which may come from a read error. Healthy HIV-negative adults with no recently reported acute infections or vaccinations were included as donors. Only Caucasian adults living in Nashville, Tennessee, USA were represented among the donors. CD4+ T cells were enriched by magnetic negative selection; naive cells were then positively selected on CD45RA, and the negative fraction formed the memory subset. Blood was collected by leukapheresis, and PBMCs were isolated by Ficoll-Histopaque density gradient centrifugation and then cryopreserved in liquid nitrogen vapor phase. Purity and quantity of every magnetically sorted T cell population were checked by analytical flow cytometry. Each sorted fraction had its genomic DNA isolated and then quantified by UV absorbance on a Nanodrop 2000c.

These data belong to a study of shared clonotypes between healthy human individuals (dated by TCRdb to the early 2020s). Notes on the research overall: The cohort included three men and two women between 18 and 49 years of age. Per donor, three plates each were used for CD4 naive and CD4 memory, two for CD8 naive, and one for CD8 memory. Blood TCR repertoires of about 5 healthy adults were deeply sequenced to estimate repertoire size and the extent of clonotype sharing between individuals. To increase sequencing depth and limit assay-specific biases, different laboratories used diverse techniques to prepare libraries and sequence TCR repertoires. Leukapheresis yielded between about 0.94 and 10 billion PBMCs per donor. The investigation overall reported the following: The small number of donors limited the genetic and exposure-history diversity represented. Incomplete sequencing was indicated by rarefaction of sorted-subset datasets, despite the large sequencing depth. Sampling was restricted to blood, and TCR repertoires in tissue are likely to differ from TCR repertoires in blood. Based on pairwise subsampling, the degree of clonotype sharing among donors was expected to be affected by sequencing depth. Across a few donors, about 4.5% of naive CD4, approximately 3.6% of naive CD8, approximately 2.5% of memory CD4, and about 0.44% of memory CD8 clonotypes were shared. Estimated clonotype richness was generally larger for naive than for memory subsets. Compared with non-shared clonotypes, the clonotypes found in all four sorted-subset donors had higher generation probabilities.

Using the deep immunoSEQ assay, TCR CDR3 regions were amplified from genomic DNA by multiplex PCR. Extracted genomic DNA from each cell subset was spread evenly across all wells of several immunoSEQ 96-well plates, with each plate serving as a replicate. For sorted subsets, each replicate PCR was loaded with approximately 200 ng genomic DNA, equivalent to about 30,000 T cell genomes. Purified libraries were measured with a Qubit 3.0 fluorometer, size-checked on a Bioanalyzer 2100, and measured again with the KAPA Library Quantification kit. Each immunoSEQ 96-well plate was sequenced on its own single-read 150-cycle Illumina NextSeq 550 flow cell. Per the source publication's procedure: Because the immunoSEQ output held only junctional sequences and lacked quality scores, the filtering could not match the filtering applied to full-length reads. To assign V/J genes and CDR3, sequences were annotated against IMGT germline references using PyIR, a Python wrapper for IgBLAST v1.9. Reads with weak V/J assignments (E-value above 1e-6), missing CDR3, stop codons, out-of-frame junctions, or ambiguous translated residues were removed. V3J clonotypes were defined by identical inferred V gene, J gene, and CDR3 amino acid sequence. The percentage overlap between two repertoires was calculated by dividing the number of shared unique clonotypes by the size of the smaller repertoire. Richness of each repertoire was evaluated using RTK rarefaction, the Chao1 estimator, and Recon v2.1 estimates of unobserved clonotypes. OLGA was used to compute generation probabilities for all TCRbeta clonotypes that the gDNA method yielded from a handful of donors. This immuneACCESS table, as held by TCRdb, lists in-frame sequences with V and J called but not all clones. Of the missing ones, under half trace to an unresolved V gene in checked studies; the others have no known cause. That table gives V, J and clone size, and the DNA gave D and trimming. The sample has 400,000 to 600,000 clones on record, more than 95% of them singletons. Of the sample, nearly 0.065% falls within the top ten clones.

For CDR1 and CDR2, the germline V gene (reference sequence) lists LNHDA and SQIVND. The CDR3 numbers 15 residues from cysteine through phenylalanine. Left in the record is the CDR3 DNA by itself, 45 bases read in frame from the first base. The sample consisted of naive CD4+ T cells sorted from blood. The meaning of the sample's cell subset or site label: CD45RA+ positively selected. The chain is assembled from TRBV19 and TRBJ2-3, with 7 bases matching TRBD1. The clonotype was recovered from a woman aged 25 to 45 in good health. This receptor has the CDR3 CASTPLTGTTGTQYF. The DNA sequence is given as TGTGCCAGTACCCCACTGACAGGGACCACAGGTACGCAGTATTTT. The variable domain in full, with residues beyond the CDR3 obtained from the reference TRBV19 and TRBJ2-3 genes, is DGGITQSPKYLFRKEGQNVTLSCEQNLNHDAMYWYRQDPGQGLRLIYYSQIVNDFQKGDIAEGYSVSREKKESFPLTVTSAQKNPTAFYLCASTPLTGTTGTQYFGPGTRLTVL.